The rows below give T cell receptor beta chains drawn from one sample of a study of PD-L1 blockade in urothelial cancer. TCRdb's copy holds only in-frame clones and misses some; the assay was immunoSEQ multiplex PCR. The sample carries 55,000 to 70,000 clones, approximately 80% recorded once. This specimen was PBMCs, taken around atezolizumab (anti-PD-L1) treatment. The receptor set was obtained from a man aged 65 to 85 with urothelial cancer. CDR3s leave out the opening cysteine and the closing phenylalanine or tryptophan.

cdr3_length v_call cdr3_aa
16 TRBV19 ASSPRGLAGEPQHIQY
11 TRBV28 ASSLGGGYEQY
13 TRBV5-1 ASSSGLAGAKTQY
11 TRBV5-4 ASSLDPAGELF
15 TRBV4-1 ASSQDRGGRGSYEQY
12 TRBV5-1 ASSLGLLTNEQF
10 TRBV30 AWRGTTNEQF
12 TRBV21-1 ASSKQVAGNTIY
12 TRBV5-1 ASSLSTGGYEQY
13 TRBV5-1 ASSLLGGSPHEQY
12 TRBV6-1 ASSAGTAYNEQF
14 TRBV6-5 ASSYSRGTRAGELF
14 TRBV2 ASNPRDRANPVEAF
14 TRBV5-1 ASSLVTSGGYNEQF
13 TRBV5-1 ASSLQGLGLDTQY
17 TRBV6-1 ASSGVGLAGSRPYNEQF
11 TRBV28 ASRGGGYNEQF
12 TRBV2 ASSEAATVNEQF
13 TRBV14 ASSLGTASNQPQH
15 TRBV5-6 ASSTRTSGSYSYEQY
13 TRBV11-2 ASSFSFRGREELF
12 TRBV7-2 ASSPGTHSYEQY
14 TRBV28 ASSPRGHRGNYGYT
11 TRBV5-1 ASSLRQMTEAF
15 TRBV9 ASSLYPSGKNTGELF
11 TRBV6-6 ASGETEPYEQY
11 TRBV5-4 ASRRDSNYGYT
13 TRBV21-1 ASSKVSSGANVLT
13 TRBV27 ASSPGTGNTGELF
15 TRBV19 ATDRDRVNGFPYEQY
14 TRBV5-1 ASSALGLAVTDTQY
13 TRBV25-1 ASSDSGGWSDTQY
12 TRBV19 ASSILAGGYEQY
13 TRBV19 ASSIDRSQTYEQY
12 TRBV28 ASSLRAGVYGYT
12 TRBV6-1 ATSGRAGTDTQY
11 TRBV28 ASSLPGSNGYT
13 TRBV7-7 ASSSGQGVWSEQY
13 TRBV11-2 ASSATGSGNTEAF
15 TRBV5-1 ASSSVPGGLTSNEQF
13 TRBV28 ASRVLGHSNYGYT
13 TRBV5-1 ASSLRTGRNEKLF
12 TRBV30 AWSVQAGTDTQY
13 TRBV19 ASRQGAPPNEKLF